Listed below are T cell receptor beta chains from one sample, sequenced in a study of cytomegalovirus exposure and HLA in healthy donors. Method: immunoSEQ multiplex PCR; TCRdb's copy keeps in-frame clones and lacks some. The sample lists 130,000 or so clones, 70% to 85% seen once, with 1.8% in the top ten. Sample: PBMCs. These receptors originate from a young man in good health and CMV-seronegative. Both conserved end residues are part of each CDR3. The D gene is left open where the match is weak. Not all rows give a size; the values are once, few, many and, for expanded clones, a class.

J	D	V	size	CDR3	DNA
TRBJ1-2	TRBD1	TRBV27	-	CASSLDRAHGYTF	TGTGCCAGCAGTCTGGACAGGGCCCATGGCTACACCTTC
TRBJ2-7	-	TRBV7-2	-	CASSLAFNEQYF	TGTGCCAGCAGCTTAGCGTTCAACGAGCAGTACTTC
TRBJ1-5	-	TRBV25-1	-	CASSESPTEYSNQPQHF	TGTGCCAGCAGTGAATCCCCAACAGAGTATAGCAATCAGCCCCAGCATTTT
TRBJ2-2	-	TRBV2	-	CASKEGGAGELFF	TGTGCCAGCAAAGAAGGCGGGGCCGGGGAGCTGTTTTTT
TRBJ1-2	TRBD1	TRBV7-2	-	CASSLMGQGATNYGYTF	TGTGCCAGCAGCTTGATGGGACAGGGGGCTACTAACTATGGCTACACCTTC
TRBJ2-5	TRBD1	TRBV10-3	-	CAISAWGQTGGETQYF	TGTGCCATCAGTGCTTGGGGACAGACAGGGGGAGAGACCCAGTACTTC
TRBJ1-6	TRBD1	TRBV19	-	CASSADRGNSPLHF	TGTGCCAGTAGTGCCGACAGGGGAAATTCACCCCTCCACTTT
TRBJ1-1	TRBD1	TRBV5-1	-	CASSSDGQGNTEAFF	TGCGCCAGCAGCTCGGATGGACAGGGAAACACTGAAGCTTTCTTT
TRBJ2-3	TRBD2	TRBV13	-	CASSPTGGGFFTDTQYF	TGTGCCAGCAGCCCCACCGGGGGGGGATTTTTCACAGATACGCAGTATTTT
TRBJ2-7	-	TRBV13	-	CASSPAQRGYEQYF	TGTGCCAGCAGCCCCGCTCAGCGAGGCTACGAGCAGTACTTC
TRBJ2-1	TRBD2	TRBV7-6	few	CASSLASGGPEGQFF	TGTGCCAGCAGCTTGGCTAGCGGGGGGCCAGAGGGGCAGTTCTTC
TRBJ1-1	-	TRBV7-3	-	CASRNGPNTEAFF	TGTGCCAGCAGGAATGGGCCGAACACTGAAGCTTTCTTT
TRBJ2-3	-	TRBV7-2	-	CASSLERAGTDTQYF	TGTGCCAGCAGCTTAGAGAGGGCTGGGACAGATACGCAGTATTTT
TRBJ2-7	-	TRBV10-3	-	CAISESEGYSYEQYF	TGTGCCATCAGTGAGTCGGAGGGATACTCCTACGAGCAGTACTTC
TRBJ1-5	-	TRBV6-1	-	CASSDPAQAQPQHF	TGTGCCAGCAGTGATCCGGCCCAGGCTCAGCCCCAGCATTTT
TRBJ1-6	-	TRBV6-1	-	CASSELGEAPLHF	TGTGCCAGCAGTGAATTGGGGGAGGCACCCCTCCACTTT
TRBJ2-2	TRBD2	TRBV10-1	-	CASSGGLAGPTGELFF	TGCGCCAGCAGTGGTGGACTAGCGGGGCCGACCGGGGAGCTGTTTTTT
TRBJ1-4	TRBD1	TRBV5-1	-	CASSLLGGQSNEKLFF	TGCGCCAGCAGCTTGCTCGGGGGACAGAGTAATGAAAAACTGTTTTTT
TRBJ2-3	-	TRBV7-3	-	CASSLDSFSTDTQYF	TGTGCCAGCAGCTTAGACAGTTTTAGCACAGATACGCAGTATTTT
TRBJ1-1	-	TRBV5-1	once	CASSSGVGWANTEAFF	TGCGCCAGCAGCTCGGGGGTCGGTTGGGCGAACACTGAAGCTTTCTTT
TRBJ1-6	TRBD1	TRBV6-4	-	CASSPGTGVSPLHF	TGTGCCAGCAGTCCCGGGACAGGGGTTTCACCCCTCCACTTT
TRBJ2-7	TRBD2	TRBV5-5	-	CASSFPSGGIDYEQYF	TGTGCCAGCAGCTTCCCTAGCGGGGGGATAGACTACGAGCAGTACTTC
TRBJ2-2	-	TRBV9	once	CASSFQGAGELFF	TGTGCCAGCAGCTTTCAGGGTGCAGGGGAGCTGTTTTTT
TRBJ1-1	TRBD1	TRBV13	-	CASSYNRYRGLGTEAFF	TGTGCCAGCAGTTATAACCGGTACAGGGGGCTTGGCACTGAAGCTTTCTTT
TRBJ1-2	TRBD1	TRBV9	-	CASSLGTASYGYTF	TGTGCCAGCAGCCTCGGGACAGCTTCATATGGCTACACCTTC
TRBJ1-1	TRBD1	TRBV27	-	CASRRQGAGNTEAFF	TGTGCCAGCCGTCGACAGGGGGCAGGGAACACTGAAGCTTTCTTT
TRBJ2-7	-	TRBV27	-	CASMTRGPRVYEQYF	TGTGCCAGCATGACCAGGGGTCCTCGGGTTTACGAGCAGTACTTC
TRBJ2-3	-	TRBV25-1	-	CASSESGGSLDTQYF	TGTGCCAGCAGTGAATCTGGCGGGTCGTTGGATACGCAGTATTTT
TRBJ2-5	TRBD2	TRBV5-1	-	CASSPLLAGGEETQYF	TGCGCCAGCAGCCCGTTACTAGCGGGGGGGGAAGAGACCCAGTACTTC
TRBJ1-2	TRBD1	TRBV19	-	CATRRPTGGVYGYTF	TGTGCCACCAGACGTCCTACAGGGGGAGTCTATGGCTACACCTTC
TRBJ1-6	-	TRBV10-2	-	CASRGAGDSPLHF	TGCGCCAGCAGGGGGGCAGGGGATTCACCCCTCCACTTT
TRBJ2-2	-	TRBV5-1	-	CASPTWTVNTGELFF	TGCGCCAGCCCCACCTGGACAGTAAACACCGGGGAGCTGTTTTTT
TRBJ1-3	-	TRBV5-4	-	CASSLGSGTTGNTIYF	TGTGCCAGCAGCTTGGGCTCAGGTACAACTGGAAACACCATATATTTT
TRBJ2-3	-	TRBV9	few	CASSVGTSPTTDTQYF	TGTGCCAGCAGCGTCGGGACAAGCCCCACGACAGATACGCAGTATTTT
TRBJ1-1	-	TRBV7-2	-	CASSHRNTEAFF	TGTGCCAGCAGCCACAGGAACACTGAAGCTTTCTTT
TRBJ2-7	TRBD2	TRBV7-9	-	CSSSPPSGAQNEQYF	TGTTCCAGCAGCCCTCCAAGCGGGGCCCAGAACGAGCAGTACTTC
TRBJ2-5	-	TRBV6-5	-	CASSLSTALSGTQYF	TGTGCCAGCAGTTTGTCGACGGCCCTATCGGGGACCCAGTACTTC
TRBJ1-4	-	TRBV6-6	-	CASSLNAGGNEKLFF	TGTGCCAGCAGCCTAAATGCAGGAGGTAATGAAAAACTGTTTTTT
TRBJ1-5	TRBD1	TRBV6-1	-	CASSEGQGGNQPQHF	TGTGCCAGCAGTGAAGGACAGGGAGGCAATCAGCCCCAGCATTTT
TRBJ2-3	TRBD2	TRBV4-1	-	CASSQDGTRDTDTQYF	TGCGCCAGCAGCCAAGATGGGACTAGGGACACAGATACGCAGTATTTT